This TCR beta chain was profiled in a study of blood T cell repertoires in COVID-19. Study context: The United States, Italy and Spain provided the acute and convalescent COVID-19 samples. Sources were T cells, B-cell-depleted T cells, or PBMCs; the material itself was cDNA or gDNA.

Germline CDR1 SGHTA, CDR2 FQGTGA. Germline trimming cut 5 bases from V and 5 bases from J; bases unmatched to any gene: 6. The CDR3 has 16 residues. Authors' methods: How many nucleated cells were present was estimated from reference gene primer amplification. Method: immunoSEQ multiplex PCR; TCRdb's copy keeps in-frame clones and lacks some. Clone size and V and J calls were adopted from that table, with D and trimming inferred from the DNA. Of 45,000 or so clones listed, roughly 82% were seen once; the top ten hold 2% to 2.5%. Sequencing was performed on peripheral blood. V usage is TRBV7-3 and J usage is TRBJ2-5, with 15 bases lining up with TRBD2. The sequence derives from an older woman with acute or convalescent COVID-19. The CDR3 is CASSLGLAGGRETQYF. CDR3 bases: TGTGCCAGCAGCCTGGGACTAGCGGGGGGCCGGGAGACCCAGTACTTC.